The entry below gives a single T cell receptor (beta chain) sequence along with its context. V dropped 0 bases and J dropped 8; count of bases not matched to a gene: 19. There are 19 residues in the CDR3. Germline V lookup: CDR1 KGHSH, CDR2 LQKENI. The TCRbeta library was prepared with unique molecular identifiers. TCRdb reprocessed the PCR reads with MiXCR, giving one entry per CDR3 protein. The sample contains hundreds of thousands of distinct CDR3 sequences, approximately 10% of which appear only once. The sample originates from a study of T-cell reconstitution after alpha-beta-depleted transplantation in children.

The TCR originated in a child less than two years old with acute myeloid leukemia, due to receive a stem cell transplant. The chain joins TRBV18 to TRBJ2-1; 7 bases line up with TRBD1. Specimen: PBMCs, collected before TCRalphabeta/CD19-depleted stem cell transplant. The CDR3 region is CASSPPIFSDREREYEQFF. CDR3 coding DNA: TGTGCCAGCTCACCACCGATATTCTCAGACAGGGAAAGGGAGTATGAGCAGTTCTTC.